These 27 T cell receptor beta chains came from one sample sequenced in a study of vaccination effects on CD4 cells after COVID-19. Data came from immunoSEQ multiplex PCR; TCRdb stores just in-frame clones and leaves some out. The repertoire holds roughly 70,000 clones, more than 65% seen once, with 5% to 6% in the top ten. No antigen has been identified for these receptors. Under the ViraFEST assay, PBMC were stimulated with viral peptide pools so that antigen-specific CD4+ T cells expanded. Sequencing was performed afterwards. An approximately 10-day culture period preceded the isolation of CD4+ T cells. The person had a PCR-confirmed SARS-CoV-2 infection during March to December 2020. The source material was CD4+ T cells from PBMCs cultured with HIV peptides, sampled before COVID-19 vaccination. Subset of the sample: HIV-1 Nef peptide pool negative control/reference culture. These receptors originate from a human donor who had a prior SARS-CoV-2 infection.

This chain joins TRBV6-5 and TRBJ1-2; D not certain. The germline V and J ends were trimmed by 2 bases and 2 bases, with 9 bases remaining between them. The CDR3 is 14 amino acids. Germline V gene data show CDR1 as MNHEY and CDR2 as SVGAGI. The CDR3 here is CASSYGRRNYGYTF. For the CDR3, the DNA is TGTGCCAGCAGTTACGGACGGCGGAACTATGGCTACACCTTC.

This clone was recorded a few times. The chain has TRBV7-9 and TRBJ2-1, with D possibly TRBD2 on 6 matching bases. Trimming stripped 2 bases from V and 6 bases from J, with 11 bases between. The CDR3 is 14 amino acids. In germline, CDR1 is SEHNR, CDR2 FQNEAQ (reference sequence). CDR3 sequence (DNA): TGTGCCAGCAGCTTATCCGGGACTTCCAATGAGCAGTTCTTC. The encoded protein is CASSLSGTSNEQFF.

The chain recombines TRBV5-1 with TRBJ1-6; possible D gene TRBD1, 5 bases. This CDR3 spans 14 amino acids. V was clipped by 1 base and J by 6 bases, with 8 bases between them. Germline CDR1 SGHRS, CDR2 YFSETQ. The CDR3: CASSLFDSNSPLHF. The CDR3 DNA reads as TGCGCCAGCAGCTTGTTTGACAGTAATTCACCCCTCCACTTT.

This chain links TRBV6-5 with TRBJ1-4, with 9 bases aligning to TRBD1. In germline, CDR1 is MNHEY, CDR2 SVGAGI. This CDR3 region has 14 residues. The trim removed 6 bases at V and 7 bases at J, leaving 6 bases unmatched. CDR3 nucleotides: TGTGCCAGCAGACGTACAGGGGGCGTTGAAAAACTGTTTTTT. It yields the protein CASRRTGGVEKLFF.

By frequency in the sample, this clone is medium-sized. The rearrangement uses TRBV30 and TRBJ1-4; D may be TRBD1 (5 bases). Germline V lookup: CDR1 GTSNPN, CDR2 SVGIG (reference sequence). The CDR3 has 12 residues. Trimming shortened V by 4 bases and J by 8 bases, and 11 bases separated the two germline ends. The CDR3 region has the DNA TGTGCCTGGAAAGGGGTTGGGGAAAAACTGTTTTTT. This encodes CAWKGVGEKLFF.

This clone was picked up a small number of times. CDR3: CASSTRTGTSSRAYEQYF. The CDR3 DNA reads as TGTGCCAGCAGCACCCGGACCGGGACTAGTTCAAGGGCCTACGAGCAGTACTTC. This chain uses TRBV7-6 with TRBJ2-7; 8 bases align to TRBD2. V trimming: 5 bases; J trimming: 2 bases; junction bases outside the gene matches: 17. Looked up from germline, CDR1 is SGHVS and CDR2 is FNYEAQ. CDR3 length equals 18 residues.

The chain has TRBV9 and TRBJ2-5; D not resolved. Trimming shortened V by 0 bases and J by 1 base, and 7 bases separated the two germline ends. Germline values: CDR1 SGDLS, CDR2 YYNGEE. The CDR3 is 14 residues long. The CDR3 DNA follows: TGTGCCAGCAGCGTAGGGGTTCTCCAAGAGACCCAGTACTTC. Protein sequence: CASSVGVLQETQYF.

This clone was seen once. The gene calls are TRBV29-1 and TRBJ2-3, with TRBD1 matching over 10 bases. CDR3 length: 13 amino acids. The V segment lost 6 bases and the J segment 2 bases; nucleotides outside the gene matches: 2. Germline assignment: CDR1 SQVTM and CDR2 ANQGSEA. CDR3 bases: TGCAGCGTCCGACAGGGGGCCACAGATACGCAGTATTTT. This encodes CSVRQGATDTQYF.

V and J are TRBV2 and TRBJ1-1, with 10 bases that match TRBD1. The CDR3 loop spans 14 amino acids. Trimming at V came to 6 bases and at J to 4 bases, leaving 5 bases not matched to a gene. From germline, CDR1 is SNHLY and CDR2 FYNNEI. CDR3 sequence reads: CASRPDRGLTEAFF. The CDR3 DNA reads TGTGCCAGCAGACCTGACAGGGGGCTCACTGAAGCTTTCTTT.

The chain recombines TRBV5-6 with TRBJ1-3; D is uncertain. V was shortened by 1 base and J by 0 bases, with 14 bases between the two germline ends. The CDR3 has 17 amino acids. Germline V gene sequence: CDR1 SGHDT, CDR2 YYEEEE. The CDR3 DNA is TGTGCCAGCAGCTTGTACGAGGCCATTTACTCTGGAAACACCATATATTTT. Translation: CASSLYEAIYSGNTIYF.

V and J are TRBV9 and TRBJ1-2; no reliable D call. This CDR3 spans 14 amino acids. The V end was cut by 2 bases, the J end by 3 bases, with 11 bases between. Germline loops: CDR1 SGDLS, CDR2 YYNGEE. CDR3 loop: CASSVTWTDYGYTF. Written as DNA, the CDR3 is TGTGCCAGCAGCGTTACATGGACCGACTATGGCTACACCTTC.

This clone was seen more than once but under ten times. The V gene is TRBV7-3, the J gene TRBJ2-2; maybe TRBD1 (5 bases). The germline CDR1 and CDR2 sequences are SGHTA and FQGTGA. CDR3 length: 13 amino acids. V gave up 5 bases and J gave up 1 base, with 5 bases separating them. The CDR3 loop reads CASSTGNTGELFF. The CDR3 DNA sequence: TGTGCCAGCAGCACAGGGAACACCGGGGAGCTGTTTTTT.

The chain links TRBV18 to TRBJ1-2; 7 bases are a match to TRBD1. Germline V CDR1 and CDR2: KGHSH, LQKENI. CDR3 length: 13 amino acids. Trimming at V came to 3 bases and at J to 6 bases, leaving 4 bases not matched to a gene. This CDR3 reads CASSPGQSDGYTF. The CDR3 DNA sequence: TGTGCCAGCTCACCGGGACAGTCAGATGGCTACACCTTC.

V and J are TRBV7-9 and TRBJ1-1, with a possible D match to TRBD1 (5 bases). CDR1 SEHNR and CDR2 FQNEAQ come from the germline V gene (reference sequence). Trimming took 2 bases from V and 5 from J, leaving 9 bases between them. The CDR3 loop spans 13 amino acids. DNA for the CDR3: TGTGCCAGCAGCTTATCAGGGAGGACTGAAGCTTTCTTT. Translated: CASSLSGRTEAFF.

The chain joins TRBV9 to TRBJ1-6, with 7 bases that match TRBD1. J lost 0 bases, V lost 0 bases, and 3 bases had no gene match. Germline CDR1 and CDR2: SGDLS and YYNGEE. The CDR3 contains 17 residues. The DNA for the CDR3 is TGTGCCAGCAGCGTAGATCAGGGGGGCTCCTATAATTCACCCCTCCACTTT. Translated, it gives CASSVDQGGSYNSPLHF.

The chain joins TRBV11-3 to TRBJ2-2, with D possibly TRBD2 on 6 matching bases. Germline CDR1 and CDR2: SGHNT and YENEEA. The CDR3 extends over 14 amino acids. Trimming shortened V by 1 base and J by 5 bases, and 8 bases separated the two germline ends. Here the CDR3 DNA reads TGTGCCAGCAGCTTAGCCCGGGGGACCGGGGAGCTGTTTTTT. It encodes CASSLARGTGELFF.

The chain employs TRBV10-1 and TRBJ2-7; 7 nucleotides match TRBD1. The V segment lost 2 bases and the J segment 2 bases; nucleotides outside the gene matches: 12. From germline, CDR1 is WNHNN and CDR2 SYGVQD (reference sequence). The CDR3 totals 17 residues. CDR3 sequence: CASSEGQEVTFTYEQYF. CDR3 coding DNA: TGCGCCAGCAGTGAGGGACAGGAAGTTACCTTTACCTACGAGCAGTACTTC.

The chain is built from TRBV19 and TRBJ1-5, with 8 nucleotides matching TRBD1. This CDR3 contains 16 residues. From germline, CDR1 is LNHDA and CDR2 SQIVND (reference sequence). The V gene end was trimmed by 4 bases and the J gene end by 7 bases; junction bases not matched to a gene: 12. The CDR3 DNA follows: TGTGCCAGTAGTAGCCTCCCACAGGGGGATTTACAGCCCCAGCATTTT. Amino acid sequence: CASSSLPQGDLQPQHF.

This chain links TRBV19 with TRBJ2-1; possibly TRBD1 or TRBD2 for D (6 bases each). CDR3 size: 14 residues. Trimming cost V 4 bases and J 5 bases, with 12 bases left between them. The germline V gene encodes CDR1 LNHDA and CDR2 SQIVND (reference sequence). CDR3 in amino acids: CASSKWGADNEQFF. The CDR3, as DNA: TGTGCCAGTAGTAAGTGGGGGGCAGACAATGAGCAGTTCTTC.

There are a few counts of this clone. Other DNA sequences from this sample encode an identical CDR3 as well. The V gene is TRBV5-1, the J gene TRBJ1-6, with a tentative D call TRBD1 (5 bases). V lost 4 bases to trimming and J lost 0 bases, with 11 bases between them. Germline lookup yields CDR1 SGHRS and CDR2 YFSETQ. The CDR3 runs 16 residues. The CDR3 spells CASSLQGSSYNSPLHF. The CDR3 DNA reads TGCGCCAGCAGCCTGCAGGGAAGCTCCTATAATTCACCCCTCCACTTT.

This chain uses TRBV5-1 with TRBJ1-1, with unresolved D. CDR3 length: 15 amino acids. CDR1 and CDR2 from the germline V gene are SGHRS and YFSETQ. V was shortened by 0 bases and J by 1 base, with 10 bases between the two germline ends. The CDR3 loop reads CASSLVEGGNTEAFF. In DNA, the CDR3 is TGCGCCAGCAGCTTGGTTGAGGGAGGGAACACTGAAGCTTTCTTT.

V usage is TRBV10-3 and J usage is TRBJ1-2; no clear D gene. V lost 0 bases to trimming and J lost 7 bases, with 9 bases between them. The germline gives CDR1 ENHRY, CDR2 SYGVKD. This CDR3 comprises 13 residues. CDR3 nucleotide sequence: TGTGCCATCAGTGAGTCGAAGGTGGCTGGCTACACCTTC. It is translated as CAISESKVAGYTF.

This clone came up a few times. The chain uses TRBV5-1 and TRBJ2-7; D unclear. Germline V lookup: CDR1 SGHRS, CDR2 YFSETQ. The CDR3 extends over 13 amino acids. V was shortened by 1 base and J by 2 bases, with 7 bases between the two germline ends. The CDR3 protein is CASSLYTPYEQYF. CDR3 DNA: TGCGCCAGCAGCTTGTACACCCCCTACGAGCAGTACTTC.

In this sample, this clone turned up a few times. This chain joins TRBV14 and TRBJ1-6; D gene unclear. CDR3 length: 13 residues. V lost 4 bases to trimming and J lost 7 bases, with 8 bases between them. Germline assignment: CDR1 SGHDN and CDR2 FVKESK. The CDR3 nucleotides are TGTGCCAGCAGCCTACATTTGAATTCACCCCTCCACTTT. This encodes CASSLHLNSPLHF.

This chain links TRBV27 with TRBJ1-5; D remains ambiguous. CDR1 MNHEY and CDR2 SMNVEV come from the germline V gene (reference sequence). The V gene lost 2 bases and the J gene lost 2 bases, with 7 bases spanning the gap. The CDR3 has 14 residues. The CDR3 DNA follows: TGTGCCAGCAGTTTAGCTGGTGGCAATCAGCCCCAGCATTTT. It is translated as CASSLAGGNQPQHF.

The chain carries TRBV11-3 and TRBJ2-1; D remains ambiguous. Trimming left V 8 bases short and J 6 bases short, with 11 bases between. This CDR3 is built from 12 residues. Germline V lookup: CDR1 SGHNT, CDR2 YENEEA. For the CDR3, the DNA is TGTGCCAGCGCCCCCTCTCTCAATGAGCAGTTCTTC. Protein product: CASAPSLNEQFF.

The chain employs TRBV3-1 (or the pseudogene TRBV3-2) and TRBJ1-2; no firm D call. Germline V gene data show CDR1 as LGHDT and CDR2 as YNNKEL (reference sequence). The CDR3 length is 14 residues. Trimming stripped 2 bases from V and 10 bases from J, with 17 bases between. The CDR3 is CASSQSELGRTYTF. The CDR3 DNA sequence: TGTGCCAGCAGCCAATCGGAATTGGGGAGAACCTACACCTTC.